This T cell receptor (beta chain) was obtained from a study of neurological immune-mediated disorders. This clonotype appeared a few times. 5'RACE employing 10-nucleotide random UMIs yielded the cDNA. MiXCR, applied by TCRdb to the 5' RACE reads, yields one record per CDR3 protein. Of 45,000 or so distinct CDR3 sequences listed, roughly 13% were seen once; the top ten hold 1.3%. Among the participants, healthy controls were blood bank volunteers in Maryland, USA. This TCR was recovered from a female donor in good health. The specimen was PBMCs.

The CDR3 nucleotides are TGTGCCAGCAGCCCGACTAGCGGGGTATGGAATGAGCAGTTCTTC. Encoded protein: CASSPTSGVWNEQFF. This sequence joins TRBV7-2 and TRBJ2-1, with TRBD2 identical over 11 bases. There are 15 residues in the CDR3. The junction had 7 bases not matched to a gene; V was cut back by 5 bases and J by 7 bases. Looked up from germline, CDR1 is SGHTA and CDR2 is FQGNSA.